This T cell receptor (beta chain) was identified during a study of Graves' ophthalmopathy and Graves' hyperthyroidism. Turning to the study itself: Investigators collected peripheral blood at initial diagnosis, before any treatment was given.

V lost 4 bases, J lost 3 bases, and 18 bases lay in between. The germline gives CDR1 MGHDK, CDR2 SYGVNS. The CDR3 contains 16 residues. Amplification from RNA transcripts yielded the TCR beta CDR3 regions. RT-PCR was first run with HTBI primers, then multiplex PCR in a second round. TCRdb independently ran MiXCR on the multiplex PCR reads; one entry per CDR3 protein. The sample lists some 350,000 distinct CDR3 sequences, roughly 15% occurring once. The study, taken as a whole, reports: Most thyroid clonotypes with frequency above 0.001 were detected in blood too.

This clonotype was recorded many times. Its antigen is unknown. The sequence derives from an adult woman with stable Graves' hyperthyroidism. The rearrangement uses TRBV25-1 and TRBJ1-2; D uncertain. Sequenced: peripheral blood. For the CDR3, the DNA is TGTGCCAGCAGTGGCCCCATCGGGTTCAACTACTATGGCTACACCTTC. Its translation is CASSGPIGFNYYGYTF.